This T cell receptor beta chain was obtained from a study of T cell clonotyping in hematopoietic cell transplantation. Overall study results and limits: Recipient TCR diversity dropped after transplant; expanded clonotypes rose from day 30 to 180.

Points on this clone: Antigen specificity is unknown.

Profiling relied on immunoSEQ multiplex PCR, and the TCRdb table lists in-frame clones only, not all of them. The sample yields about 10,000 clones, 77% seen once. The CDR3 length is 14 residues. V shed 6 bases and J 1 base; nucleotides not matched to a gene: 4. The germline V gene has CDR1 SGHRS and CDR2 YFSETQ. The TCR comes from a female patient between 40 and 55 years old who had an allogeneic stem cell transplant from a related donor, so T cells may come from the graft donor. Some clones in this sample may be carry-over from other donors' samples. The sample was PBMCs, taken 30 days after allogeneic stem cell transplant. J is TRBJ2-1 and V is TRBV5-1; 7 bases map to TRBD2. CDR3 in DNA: TGCGCCAGCAAACTTAGCGGGTCCTACAATGAGCAGTTCTTC. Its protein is CASKLSGSYNEQFF. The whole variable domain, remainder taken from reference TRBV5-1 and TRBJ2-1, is KAGVTQTPRYLIKTRGQQVTLSCSPISGHRSVSWYQQTPGQGLQFLFEYFSETQRNKGNFPGRFSGRQFSNSRSEMNVSTLELGDSALYLCASKLSGSYNEQFFGPGTRLTVL.